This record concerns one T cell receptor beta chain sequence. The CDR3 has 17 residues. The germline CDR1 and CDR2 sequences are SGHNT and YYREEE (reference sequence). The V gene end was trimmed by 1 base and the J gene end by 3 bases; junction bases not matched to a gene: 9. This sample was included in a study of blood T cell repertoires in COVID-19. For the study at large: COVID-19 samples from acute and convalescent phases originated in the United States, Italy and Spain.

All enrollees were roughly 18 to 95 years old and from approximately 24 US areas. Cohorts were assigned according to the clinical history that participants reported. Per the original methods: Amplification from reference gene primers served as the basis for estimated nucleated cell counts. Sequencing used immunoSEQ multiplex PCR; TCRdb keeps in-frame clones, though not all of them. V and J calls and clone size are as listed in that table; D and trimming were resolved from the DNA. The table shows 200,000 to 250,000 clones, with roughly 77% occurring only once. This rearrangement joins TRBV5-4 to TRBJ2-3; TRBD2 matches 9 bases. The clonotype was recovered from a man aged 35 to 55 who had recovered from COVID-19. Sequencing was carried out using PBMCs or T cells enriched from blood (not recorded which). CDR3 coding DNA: TGTGCCAGCAGCTTGCGAAAAGGCGGGGGGGAAACAGATACGCAGTATTTT. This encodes CASSLRKGGGETDTQYF.